These 11 T cell receptor beta chains were all obtained from the same sample, sequenced in a study of Ad26.COV2.S vaccination and SARS-CoV-2 variants. Described treatment: some 20 received Ad26.COV2.S at low or high dose, single or two shots; a few received placebo; per-sample allocation not given. Day 63 after the first vaccine or placebo injection was the time point for sampling. Some clones are missing from TCRdb's copy, which holds only in-frame ones; the method was immunoSEQ multiplex PCR. This table holds 400,000 to 450,000 clones, around 90% found once. The input for sequencing was peripheral blood, taken in a trial of Ad26.COV2.S vaccine versus placebo. The source is a person aged 18-60 years who received the Ad26.COV2.S COVID-19 vaccine or a placebo.

V usage is TRBV18 and J usage is TRBJ2-1, with D perhaps TRBD2 (5 bases). CDR3 length equals 12 residues. Germline V CDR1 and CDR2: KGHSH, LQKENI. The V gene lost 5 bases and the J gene lost 9 bases, with 11 bases spanning the gap. The CDR3: CASSNGVGEQFF. CDR3 DNA: TGTGCCAGCTCAAACGGGGTTGGTGAGCAGTTCTTC. The variable domain in full, with the rest retrieved from reference TRBV18 and TRBJ2-1, is NAGVMQNPRHLVRRRGQEARLRCSPMKGHSHVYWYRQLPEEGLKFMVYLQKENIIDESGMPKERFSAEFPKEGPSILRIQQVVRGDSAAYFCASSNGVGEQFFGPGTRLTVL.

This clone was seen a handful of times. This rearrangement joins TRBV18 to TRBJ2-7; D may correspond to TRBD1 or TRBD2 (5 bases each). The CDR3 is 15 amino acids. Germline CDR1 reads KGHSH; CDR2 reads LQKENI. Trimming took off 6 bases at V and 0 bases at J, with 15 bases between the two ends. The CDR3 region has the DNA TGTGCCAGCTCCGTCGAGGGGATCGCCTCCTACGAGCAGTACTTC. This encodes CASSVEGIASYEQYF. Full variable domain (rest looked up from reference TRBV18 and TRBJ2-7): NAGVMQNPRHLVRRRGQEARLRCSPMKGHSHVYWYRQLPEEGLKFMVYLQKENIIDESGMPKERFSAEFPKEGPSILRIQQVVRGDSAAYFCASSVEGIASYEQYFGPGTRLTVT.

This chain connects TRBV9 to TRBJ2-7; D is tentatively TRBD1 or TRBD2 (6 bases each). Trimming left V 0 bases short and J 3 bases short, with 22 bases between. Germline V CDR1 and CDR2: SGDLS, YYNGEE. The CDR3 is made up of 18 amino acids. DNA for the CDR3: TGTGCCAGCAGCGTAGATCCCGGGGGACACAAGCCCCTCTACGAGCAGTACTTC. Translated, it gives CASSVDPGGHKPLYEQYF. Together with reference TRBV9 and TRBJ2-7, the CDR3 gives the full variable domain: DSGVTQTPKHLITATGQRVTLRCSPRSGDLSVYWYQQSLDQGLQFLIQYYNGEERAKGNILERFSAQQFPDLHSELNLSSLELGDSALYFCASSVDPGGHKPLYEQYFGPGTRLTVT.

The chain is built from TRBV29-1 and TRBJ2-7; 12 bases match TRBD2. This CDR3 has 15 residues. Germline loops: CDR1 SQVTM, CDR2 ANQGSEA. Unmatched junction bases numbered 6, after V lost 5 bases and J lost 1 base. The CDR3: CSVRRTSGTSYEQYF. The CDR3 bases are TGCAGCGTTCGGAGGACTAGCGGGACTTCCTACGAGCAGTACTTC.

This chain links TRBV28 with TRBJ2-7; D call uncertain. Germline CDR1 and CDR2: MDHEN and SYDVKM. The ends were cut back, 5 bases at V and 3 bases at J, with 17 bases in the middle. This CDR3 has 15 residues. DNA for the CDR3: TGTGCCAGCAGTCCCCTTGGACCACTACTCTACGAGCAGTACTTC. Its translation is CASSPLGPLLYEQYF.

The chain recombines TRBV6-5 with TRBJ2-1, with TRBD1 identical over 8 bases. Germline lookup yields CDR1 MNHEY and CDR2 SVGAGI. V gave up 4 bases and J gave up 1 base; unmatched junction bases: 6. There are 16 residues in the CDR3. The CDR3 coding sequence is TGTGCCAGCAGTTCCTCCCGGGACAGGTCCTACAATGAGCAGTTCTTC. Its protein product is CASSSSRDRSYNEQFF.

This chain links TRBV11-2 with TRBJ1-1; maybe TRBD1 (5 bases). V lost 3 bases to trimming and J lost 0 bases, with 11 bases between them. The V gene's germline CDR1 is SGHAT and CDR2 FQNNGV. This CDR3 comprises 15 residues. CDR3 DNA: TGTGCCAGCAGCTTGTGGGACGGTATGAACACTGAAGCTTTCTTT. This translates into CASSLWDGMNTEAFF.

The V and J genes are TRBV6-2 or TRBV6-3 and TRBJ1-2; D not certain. The V gene lost 2 bases and the J gene lost 7 bases, with 17 bases spanning the gap. Germline CDR1 and CDR2: MNHEY and SVGEGT. The CDR3 consists of 15 residues. In DNA, the CDR3 is TGTGCCAGCAGTTACGGCGGCAGCCGGCTGAGTGGCTACACCTTC. It encodes CASSYGGSRLSGYTF.

This clone was seen once. The chain links TRBV5-8 to TRBJ1-3; D remains ambiguous. The germline gives CDR1 SGHTS, CDR2 YDEGEE. CDR3 length: 15 residues. Trimming took off 1 base at V and 0 bases at J, with 8 bases between the two ends. The CDR3 region has the DNA TGTGCCAGCAGCTTGCAACCTAGCTCTGGAAACACCATATATTTT. It yields the protein CASSLQPSSGNTIYF.

The rearrangement joins TRBV5-1 to TRBJ2-3, with a possible D match to TRBD1 (6 bases). The CDR3 sequence is 14 residues long. The ends were cut back, 0 bases at V and 3 bases at J, with 8 bases in the middle. The germline V gene has CDR1 SGHRS and CDR2 YFSETQ. The CDR3 region has the DNA TGCGCCAGCAGCTTGGGGACAGTTACAGATACGCAGTATTTT. Translated, it gives CASSLGTVTDTQYF.

The chain links TRBV28 to TRBJ2-3; TRBD2 might be the D (5 bases). Trimming took 4 bases from V and 6 from J, leaving 20 bases between them. Germline CDR1 reads MDHEN; CDR2 reads SYDVKM. This CDR3 region has 16 residues. In nucleotides, the CDR3 is TGTGCCAGCAGTTCAACTCCCGGACGGGGAGTGGATACGCAGTATTTT. It codes for CASSSTPGRGVDTQYF. Full variable domain (missing parts from reference TRBV28 and TRBJ2-3): DVKVTQSSRYLVKRTGEKVFLECVQDMDHENMFWYRQDPGLGLRLIYFSYDVKMKEKGDIPEGYSVSREKKERFSLILESASTNQTSMYLCASSSTPGRGVDTQYFGPGTRLTVL.